The 3 T cell receptor beta chains listed next were all sequenced from one sample in a study of CD8+CD57+ T cells in acquired aplastic anemia. Genomic DNA provided the template from which TCR beta VDJ and CDR3 profiles were obtained. TCRdb reanalysed the reads using MiXCR and keeps one entry per CDR3 protein. This table holds some 150,000 distinct CDR3 sequences, 40% to 45% found once. Material for sequencing was sorted CD4+, CD8+, or CD8+CD57+ T cells (not recorded which) from PBMCs. These receptors all stem from a human donor in good health, serving as a control.

As to this clonotype: This may come from a read error, since a much larger clone is one base off. DNA of the CDR3: TGTGCCTGGAGTGGAACAGGGGAAAATTTACCCCTCCACTTT. Protein sequence: CAWSGTGENLPLHF. The chain carries TRBV30 and TRBJ1-6; 7 positions match TRBD1. The CDR3 is 14 amino acids. CDR1 and CDR2 (germline): GTSNPN, SVGIG (reference sequence). Using reference TRBV30 and TRBJ1-6 for the parts outside the CDR3, the full variable domain is SQTIHQWPATLVQPVGSPLSLECTVEGTSNPNLYWYRQAAGRGLQLLFYSVGIGQISSEVPQNLSASRPQDRQFILSSKKLLLSDSGFYLCAWSGTGENLPLHFGNGTRLTVT.

This clonotype was seen repeatedly, ten times or more. This chain joins TRBV20-1 and TRBJ2-1; 8 bases agree with TRBD2. This CDR3 has 12 amino acids. V lost 4 bases and J lost 15; bases outside the gene matches: 11. Germline CDR1 is DFQATT and CDR2 is SNEGSKA (reference sequence). The CDR3 DNA sequence: TGCAGTGCTAACGACGGGAGGGCCGATGGGTTCTTC. As protein: CSANDGRADGFF.

This chain links TRBV7-9 with TRBJ1-5; D gene ambiguous. V shed 5 bases and J shed 1 base, with 6 bases lying between them. The CDR3 contains 13 residues. Germline CDR1 reads SEHNR; CDR2 reads FQNEAQ (reference sequence). The CDR3 sequence is CASSEMSNQPQHF. The DNA of the CDR3 is TGTGCCAGCAGCGAGATGAGCAATCAGCCCCAGCATTTT.